The sequence of this TCR beta chain was determined in a study of T cells expressing NK-cell markers (TCRdb year 2020). For the study in its entirety: About 8 donors provided sorted CD3+CD56+NKG2C+, CD3+CD56+NKG2C- and CD3+CD56-NKG2C+ T-cell subsets, whose TCR beta-chain repertoires were profiled. Of the eight sequenced donors, seven were found to be HCMV-seropositive and one was found to be HCMV-seronegative. Randomly selected healthy volunteers, three men and five women, were used as the eight sequenced donors. Sequencing of the libraries produced 2 x 150 bp reads on Illumina HiSeq 2000/2500, MiSeq or NextSeq. What the study reported, not specific to this receptor: In several donors, the dominant CD3+CD56+NKG2C+ clonotypes were found to rank among the top 10 CD8+ clonotypes and to make up roughly 1.0-8% of CD8+ T cells. Those dominant clonotypes were again the most abundant among CD3+CD56-NKG2C+ cells in a few donors, at about 25-65%. Whether the expanded NKG2C-expressing T cell clones were specific for HCMV antigens remained unclear.

To determine HCMV serostatus, a commercial ELISA kit was used to detect HCMV-specific IgG in serum. Peripheral blood mononuclear cells were isolated from blood by Ficoll density gradient centrifugation. Details on this clonotype: The specificity of this receptor is unknown.

Sequenced on an Illumina HiSeq 2000. The TCR beta cDNA libraries were made using 5'RACE template switching, a step that added both a universal primer site and unique molecular identifiers. Priming for cDNA synthesis came from the TCR beta constant segment, and two successive PCR amplification steps followed. Per the original workflow: Reads were demultiplexed and grouped by UMI with MIGEC, and clonotypes were assembled and quantified with MiTCR. Only TCR cDNA sequences supported by at least two reads were kept to exclude erroneous sequences. Downstream repertoire analysis used the tcR package, and clonotypes were matched across fractions by CDR3 nucleotide sequence plus V segment. VDJmatch was used to annotate antigen specificity against VDJdb, with one amino acid substitution in CDR3 permitted. TCRdb reanalyzed the reads, keeping one entry per CDR3 protein sequence and omitting DNA. The authors' filters were not applied to this entry. This sample's table lists approximately 550,000 distinct CDR3 sequences. The ten largest clonotypes hold approximately 3.6% of the sample.

Sequences were obtained from blood T cells: a sorted CD56 or NKG2C T cell subset, CD4+ or CD8+ T cells, or bulk PBMC T cells (not recorded which). The origin of this receptor is a man between 18 and 29 years old in good health. Donor details come from another sample of the same person, matched by shared clones.

This receptor has the CDR3 CASSTWTGVNSPLHF. Rearrangement joined TRBV12-3 or TRBV12-4 to TRBJ1-6; no DNA is available, so the TRBD1 call from TCRdb remains unchecked. From its cysteine to its phenylalanine, the CDR3 spans 15 amino acids. The record lacks a DNA sequence.